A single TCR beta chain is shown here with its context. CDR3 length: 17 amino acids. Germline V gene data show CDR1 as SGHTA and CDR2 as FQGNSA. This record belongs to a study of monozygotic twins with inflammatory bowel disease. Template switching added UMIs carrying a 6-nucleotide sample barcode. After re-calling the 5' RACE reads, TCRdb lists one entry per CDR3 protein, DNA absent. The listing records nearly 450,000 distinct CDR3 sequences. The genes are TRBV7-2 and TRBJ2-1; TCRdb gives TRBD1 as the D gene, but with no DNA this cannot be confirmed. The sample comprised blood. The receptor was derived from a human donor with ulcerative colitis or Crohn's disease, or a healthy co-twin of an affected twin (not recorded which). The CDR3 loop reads CASSLVSLGQGGNEQFF.